This T cell receptor beta chain was obtained from a study of response to subunit inactivated influenza vaccine. This clonotype was detected only a few times. Antigen unknown. V was clipped by 7 bases and J by 6 bases, with 20 bases between them. The CDR3 spans 14 residues. CDR1 SQVTM and CDR2 ANQGSEA come from the germline V gene. One entry per CDR3 protein results from TCRdb running MiXCR on the RT-PCR reads. Of hundreds of thousands of distinct CDR3 sequences in the sample, approximately 16% were seen once. Study results and caveats: After each seasonal influenza vaccination, few new T cells are recruited, the authors suggested.

This clonotype was obtained from a man aged 50 to 75 who received an inactivated influenza vaccine. The chain couples TRBV29-1 to TRBJ2-3; D unclear. This specimen consisted of CD4+ T cells sorted from PBMCs, obtained less than 30 months after vaccination. CDR3 in DNA: TGCAGCGCCGCCGATCGGTCAGCTTGGGATACGCAGTATTTT. It specifies CSAADRSAWDTQYF.